This TCR beta chain was identified in a study of tissue T cells after allogeneic stem cell transplantation. Sequencing was performed with immunoSEQ multiplex PCR; in TCRdb, only in-frame clones are kept and a portion is missing. This table holds hundreds of clones, approximately 70% found once. As regards this clone: What it binds is not known. Mouse germline and gene names are used. The read finishes 1 residue shy of the CDR3 end, and the germline J gene is used to complete it.

V lost 3 bases to trimming and J lost 6 bases; unmatched junction nucleotides: 6. The CDR3 sequence is 15 residues long. Germline CDR1 and CDR2: GFQATS and STVNSAI. Points from the study as a whole: In patients and mice, blood and spleen missed much of tissue repertoire. TCR repertoires tracked anatomic similarity, regardless of disease or transplant status. Sampling depth was limited, and the cohort was small and clinically varied. Motif-based clustering found tissue-specific repertoire signatures shared across patients, though few clones were shared.

This sequence originates from a female BALB/c mouse in good health. MHC haplotype: H2-d. Sample: liver tissue. The chain couples TRBV20 to TRBJ2-2; 11 positions agree with TRBD1. The CDR3 sequence is CGASTGTGGSGQLYF. CDR3 DNA (partial): TGTGGTGCTAGTACCGGGACAGGGGGTTCCGGGCAGCTCTAC. Filled out from reference TRBV20 and TRBJ2-2, the complete variable domain reads GALVYQYPRRTICKSGTSMRMECQAVGFQATSVAWYRQSPQKTFELIALSTVNSAIKYEQNFTQEKFPISHPNLSFSSMTVLNAYLEDRGLYLCGASTGTGGSGQLYFGEGSKLTVL.